This passage covers 27 T cell receptor beta chains from one sample sequenced in a study of T-cell reconstitution after alpha-beta-depleted transplantation in children. Preparing the TCRbeta library involved the use of unique molecular identifiers. TCRdb re-derived calls from the PCR reads in MiXCR, one entry per CDR3 protein. Of 350,000 to 400,000 distinct CDR3 sequences listed, about an eighth were seen once; the top ten hold about 3.9%. This sample comprised PBMCs, obtained from the stem cell graft. These receptors were obtained from a human donor who donated a stem cell graft to a child with Fanconi anemia.

This clonotype came up many times. The chain couples TRBV28 to TRBJ2-1; D remains ambiguous. Germline V CDR1 and CDR2: MDHEN, SYDVKM. The CDR3 has 14 amino acids. Trimming cost V 1 base and J 10 bases, with 14 bases left between them. The CDR3, as DNA: TGTGCCAGCAGTTTATTCCGCCCCGGAGTCGAGCAGTTCTTC. Its translation is CASSLFRPGVEQFF.

This clonotype has at least ten counts. This chain links TRBV27 with TRBJ1-5, with D possibly TRBD1 on 5 matching bases. The V end lost 2 bases, the J end lost 4 bases, and 12 bases lay between the germline ends. CDR3 length: 15 amino acids. Germline V gene sequence: CDR1 MNHEY, CDR2 SMNVEV (reference sequence). This CDR3 reads CASSLGGSPNQPQHF. The CDR3 nucleotides are TGTGCCAGCAGTTTAGGGGGGTCCCCAAATCAGCCCCAGCATTTT.

The chain employs TRBV6-1 and TRBJ1-5; the match to TRBD1 covers 8 bases. The CDR3 is 15 amino acids. The ends lost 8 bases at V and 5 bases at J; junction bases unmatched: 11. Germline loops: CDR1 MNHNS, CDR2 SASEGT. The CDR3 spells CASGMDRVGDQPQHF. DNA of the CDR3: TGTGCCAGCGGCATGGACAGGGTGGGCGATCAGCCCCAGCATTTT.

The chain recombines TRBV30 with TRBJ2-5; the D is unclear. V was pared by 3 bases and J by 0 bases, with 8 bases between. The germline V gene encodes CDR1 GTSNPN and CDR2 SVGIG (reference sequence). The CDR3 is made up of 13 amino acids. In DNA form, the CDR3 reads TGTGCCTGGAGCCTGGGATACCAAGAGACCCAGTACTTC. Encoded protein: CAWSLGYQETQYF.

The table lists this clonotype with many counts. The CDR3 loop reads CASSYTADLNTEAFF. The DNA for the CDR3 is TGTGCCAGCAGTTACACGGCGGACTTGAACACTGAAGCTTTCTTT. The chain carries TRBV6-5 and TRBJ1-1, with unresolved D. CDR1 is MNHEY, CDR2 SVGAGI, per germline. V was cut by 2 bases and J by 0 bases, with 10 bases left in between. The CDR3 consists of 15 residues.

This clonotype was detected a few times. The V call is TRBV20-1, the J call TRBJ1-5; 8 nucleotides align to TRBD1. The CDR3 has 15 amino acids. The ends lost 3 bases at V and 1 base at J; junction bases unmatched: 5. Germline V lookup: CDR1 DFQATT, CDR2 SNEGSKA (reference sequence). The CDR3 DNA follows: TGCAGTGCTAGCTCGACAGGGGAGAGCAATCAGCCCCAGCATTTT. Protein product: CSASSTGESNQPQHF.

This clonotype was seen only a few times. V and J are TRBV5-6 and TRBJ1-2; unclear D gene. V was trimmed by 0 bases and J by 1 base, leaving 7 bases between them. Germline assignment: CDR1 SGHDT and CDR2 YYEEEE. The CDR3 extends over 14 amino acids. DNA for the CDR3: TGTGCCAGCAGCTTGGGGGCCCTTAACTATGGCTACACCTTC. This encodes CASSLGALNYGYTF.

This clonotype occurred a few times. The chain uses TRBV5-5 and TRBJ2-7; TRBD1 agrees at 8 bases. CDR3 length: 14 amino acids. From germline, CDR1 is SGHKS and CDR2 YYEKEE (reference sequence). J was trimmed by 4 bases and V by 4 bases; bases with no gene match: 7. This CDR3 is CASSNRDRLYEQYV. The CDR3 nucleotides are TGTGCCAGCAGCAACCGGGACAGGCTTTACGAGCAGTACGTC.

V gene TRBV5-1 combines with J gene TRBJ2-1; 7 bases map to TRBD2. Germline V gives CDR1 SGHRS, CDR2 YFSETQ. V shed 6 bases, J shed 9 bases, and the junction held 12 bases outside the gene matches. The CDR3 is made up of 14 amino acids. The CDR3 region is CASMGVAGSVEQFF. The CDR3 nucleotides are TGCGCCAGCATGGGAGTAGCGGGTTCGGTTGAGCAGTTCTTC.

This clonotype showed up many times. The V call is TRBV12-3 or TRBV12-4, the J call TRBJ2-7, with 7 positions matching TRBD2. The CDR3 contains 12 residues. Trimming cost V 5 bases and J 6 bases; bases outside gene matches: 4. The CDR3 is CASSPTGGEQYF. The DNA of the CDR3 is TGTGCCAGCAGTCCGACGGGAGGCGAGCAGTACTTC.

This chain connects TRBV18 to TRBJ2-7; the match to TRBD1 covers 10 bases. The ends lost 0 bases at V and 3 bases at J; junction bases unmatched: 2. The CDR3 runs to 15 residues. Per germline, CDR1 KGHSH and CDR2 LQKENI. The CDR3 coding sequence is TGTGCCAGCTCACCACCGGGACAGGGGCTCTACGAGCAGTACTTC. It is translated as CASSPPGQGLYEQYF.

The table lists this clonotype with a few counts. The gene calls are TRBV12-3 or TRBV12-4 and TRBJ1-1, with a possible D match to TRBD1 (6 bases). The CDR3 is 14 residues long. The V and J ends lost 7 bases and 5 bases respectively, with 17 bases between them. The CDR3 nucleotides read TGTGCCAGCAATATAGGGGGGGGTAGGACTGAAGCTTTCTTT. Protein product: CASNIGGGRTEAFF.

This clonotype was seen a single time. J is TRBJ2-1 and V is TRBV20-1; 9 positions agree with TRBD2. V shed 5 bases and J 2 bases; nucleotides not matched to a gene: 10. CDR3 length: 16 residues. From germline, CDR1 is DFQATT and CDR2 SNEGSKA (reference sequence). The CDR3 region has the DNA TGCAGTGCTCCCCACTTCTCTAGCGGGGCCTACAATGAGCAGTTCTTC. This sequence encodes CSAPHFSSGAYNEQFF.

This clonotype has a handful of counts. The V call is TRBV5-5, the J call TRBJ2-2; D is possibly TRBD2 (6 bases). From germline, CDR1 is SGHKS and CDR2 YYEKEE (reference sequence). V shed 0 bases and J shed 4 bases, with 19 bases lying between them. There are 18 residues in the CDR3. Here the CDR3 DNA reads TGTGCCAGCAGCTTGGACCGTAGGGACTGGTCTTTCACCGGGGAGCTGTTTTTT. Encoded protein: CASSLDRRDWSFTGELFF.

The gene calls are TRBV12-3 or TRBV12-4 and TRBJ2-1; TRBD2 aligns across 10 bases. Losses at the gene ends were 8 bases for V and 7 bases for J; bases not matched to a gene: 11. The CDR3 is 15 amino acids. As DNA, the CDR3 is TGTGCCAGCCGGTTAAGCGGGGGGGCGGGGAATGAGCAGTTCTTC. This sequence encodes CASRLSGGAGNEQFF.

This clonotype was seen repeatedly, ten times or more. The chain employs TRBV7-2 and TRBJ2-5, with 12 nucleotides matching TRBD2. Germline values: CDR1 SGHTA, CDR2 FQGNSA. CDR3 size: 18 residues. Losses at the gene ends were 1 base for V and 5 bases for J; bases not matched to a gene: 11. DNA of the CDR3: TGTGCCAGCAGCTTAGTTAGGACTAGCGGGACTCTTGGGGAGACCCAGTACTTC. This sequence encodes CASSLVRTSGTLGETQYF. Full variable domain (missing parts from reference TRBV7-2 and TRBJ2-5): GAGVSQSPSNKVTEKGKDVELRCDPISGHTALYWYRQSLGQGLEFLIYFQGNSAPDKSGLPSDRFSAERTGGSVSTLTIQRTQQEDSAVYLCASSLVRTSGTLGETQYFGPGTRLLVL.

The chain carries TRBV9 and TRBJ2-1, with 8 bases aligning to TRBD2. Germline CDR1 is SGDLS and CDR2 is YYNGEE. The CDR3 covers 17 residues. V lost 4 bases and J lost 2; bases outside the gene matches: 11. Here the CDR3 reads CASSPRTGGWTYNEQFF. The CDR3 DNA reads TGTGCCAGCAGCCCCCGGACGGGGGGGTGGACCTACAATGAGCAGTTCTTC.

In its sample, this clonotype was seen a few times. The rearrangement uses TRBV28 and TRBJ2-2; D gene uncertain. Trimming pared 7 bases from V and 10 bases from J, leaving 25 bases between. This CDR3 comprises 16 residues. Germline loops: CDR1 MDHEN, CDR2 SYDVKM. Here the CDR3 DNA reads TGTGCCAGCACCTCATCCGGCAGCCGGATAATTCCGGAGCTGTTTTTT. This gives the protein CASTSSGSRIIPELFF.

This clonotype was observed a handful of times. The chain combines TRBV29-1 with TRBJ2-7; D is possibly TRBD1 or TRBD2 (6 bases each). V lost 4 bases and J 7 bases, leaving 20 bases between the germline ends. Germline lookup yields CDR1 SQVTM and CDR2 ANQGSEA. This CDR3 has 14 amino acids. CDR3 region: CSVGRRGDLGEQYF. The CDR3, as DNA: TGCAGCGTTGGGCGGAGGGGGGACCTTGGGGAGCAGTACTTC.

This clonotype has only a few counts. The rearrangement joins TRBV6-5 to TRBJ1-2, with D perhaps matching TRBD1 (5 bases). Germline loops: CDR1 MNHEY, CDR2 SVGAGI. The CDR3 runs 14 residues. Trimming took 8 bases from V and 0 from J, leaving 13 bases between them. This CDR3 reads CASGALGANYGYTF. DNA of the CDR3: TGTGCCAGCGGGGCCCTAGGGGCTAACTATGGCTACACCTTC.

This clonotype occurred a few times. V usage is TRBV5-1 and J usage is TRBJ1-2; D is undetermined. Germline V gene sequence: CDR1 SGHRS, CDR2 YFSETQ. V gave up 0 bases and J gave up 1 base, with 16 bases separating them. This CDR3 contains 17 residues. CDR3 residues: CASSLGVGSLFNYGYTF. DNA of the CDR3: TGCGCCAGCAGCTTGGGAGTCGGTTCTCTATTTAACTATGGCTACACCTTC.

This clonotype was observed many times. The chain links TRBV28 to TRBJ1-1; D gene unclear. V gave up 3 bases and J gave up 5 bases, with 13 bases separating them. The CDR3 covers 14 residues. Germline CDR1 MDHEN, CDR2 SYDVKM. CDR3 nucleotides: TGTGCCAGCAGTTTTACGCTTGAAGGAACTGAAGCTTTCTTT. Translated: CASSFTLEGTEAFF.

V gene TRBV24-1 combines with J gene TRBJ1-5; TRBD1 is a possible D gene (5 bases). CDR1 KGHDR and CDR2 SFDVKD come from the germline V gene. The length of the CDR3 is 15 residues. Trimming took off 3 bases at V and 2 bases at J, with 10 bases between the two ends. The CDR3 loop is CATSDGGGGNQPQHF. The CDR3 coding sequence is TGTGCCACCAGTGATGGGGGAGGGGGCAATCAGCCCCAGCATTTT.

The chain joins TRBV5-1 to TRBJ2-2, with 9 bases aligning to TRBD1. CDR3 length equals 16 residues. The V and J ends lost 5 bases and 7 bases, in that order; junction bases with no gene match: 12. Germline V gives CDR1 SGHRS, CDR2 YFSETQ. In DNA, the CDR3 is TGCGCCAGCAGGCCCGGGACAGGGACCTTAGACGGGGAGCTGTTTTTT. It encodes CASRPGTGTLDGELFF.

The chain recombines TRBV12-3 or TRBV12-4 with TRBJ1-6; 9 nucleotides align to TRBD1. The ends lost 6 bases at V and 10 bases at J; junction bases unmatched: 7. This CDR3 spans 14 amino acids. The CDR3 is CASSQTGGGSPLHF. In DNA, the CDR3 is TGTGCCAGCAGCCAGACAGGGGGAGGATCACCCCTCCACTTT.

At least ten counts were recorded for this clonotype. V gene TRBV5-6 combines with J gene TRBJ2-5; a possible D gene is TRBD2 (5 bases). V was shortened by 6 bases and J by 4 bases, with 13 bases between the two germline ends. The CDR3 covers 13 residues. CDR1 is SGHDT and CDR2 is YYEEEE in the germline V gene. The CDR3 DNA follows: TGTGCCAGCACCGGAAGGAGGTTAGAGACCCAGTACTTC. Encoded protein: CASTGRRLETQYF.

This clonotype was recorded many times. Here the CDR3 DNA reads TGCGCCAGCAGCCAAGAAGGGTCTGCGTACTATGGCTACACCTTC. Protein: CASSQEGSAYYGYTF. The chain uses TRBV4-3 and TRBJ1-2; D unclear. The CDR3 is 15 residues long. Trimming pared 0 bases from V and 3 bases from J, leaving 11 bases between. Germline V gene sequence: CDR1 LGHNA, CDR2 YSLEER.